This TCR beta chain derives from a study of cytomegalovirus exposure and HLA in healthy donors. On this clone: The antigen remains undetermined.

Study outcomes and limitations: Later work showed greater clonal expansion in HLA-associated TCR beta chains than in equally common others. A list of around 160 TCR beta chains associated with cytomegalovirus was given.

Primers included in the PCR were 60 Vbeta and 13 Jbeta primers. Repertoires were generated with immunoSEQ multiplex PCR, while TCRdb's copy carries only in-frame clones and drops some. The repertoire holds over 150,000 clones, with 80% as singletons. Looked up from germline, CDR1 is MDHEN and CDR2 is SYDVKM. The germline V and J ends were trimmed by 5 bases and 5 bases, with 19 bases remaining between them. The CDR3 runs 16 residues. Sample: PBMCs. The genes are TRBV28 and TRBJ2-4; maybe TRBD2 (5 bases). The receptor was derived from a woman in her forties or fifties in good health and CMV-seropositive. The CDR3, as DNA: TGTGCCAGCAGTCTCGGTGCCGGGGTCTGGGAAAACATTCAGTACTTC. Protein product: CASSLGAGVWENIQYF.